This is a list of T cell receptor beta chains from one sample in a study of cytomegalovirus exposure and HLA in healthy donors. Repertoires were generated with immunoSEQ multiplex PCR, while TCRdb's copy carries only in-frame clones and drops some. There are around 130,000 clones in the sample; roughly 90% occur only once, and about 3.7% lies in the top ten. The specimen sequenced was PBMCs. These receptors all stem from a man aged 30 to 39 in good health and CMV-seronegative. The CDR3 runs from the conserved cysteine through the conserved F or W. Size tells how often a clone was seen (once, few, many) or the class of an expanded clone, and some rows leave it out.

TRBJ1-4	TRBV27	NA	CASSLLGTGTANEKLFF
TRBJ1-2	TRBV20-1	NA	CSVQGTYGYTF
TRBJ1-6	TRBV10-3	NA	CAISESRAGGDSPLHF
TRBJ1-5	TRBV6-6	once	CASSPQGAQPQHF
TRBJ1-1	TRBV7-2	NA	CASSLVRGSEAFF
TRBJ1-1	TRBV18	NA	CASSPQGFTEAFF
TRBJ1-6	TRBV18	NA	CASSPTGQLNSPLHF
TRBJ1-5	TRBV5-1	NA	CASSQTGDGNQPQHF
TRBJ2-2	TRBV19	few	CASRRPSSSGTVAGELFF
TRBJ1-4	TRBV5-1	NA	CASRAGNSNEKLFF
TRBJ2-1	TRBV19	NA	CASSSGGSYNEQFF
TRBJ2-5	TRBV11-2	NA	CASSARDRETQYF
TRBJ1-1	TRBV5-8	NA	CASSLSGVVMNTEAFF
TRBJ1-1	TRBV28	NA	CATTPGTKNTEAFF
TRBJ2-1	TRBV25-1	NA	CASSEAGTLPYNEQFF
TRBJ2-7	TRBV4-2	NA	CASSPGIVLRGGDEQYF
TRBJ2-5	TRBV7-8	NA	CASSLPSTGIETQYF
TRBJ2-7	TRBV5-1	NA	CASSKTAPGYEQYF
TRBJ2-5	TRBV4-3	NA	CASSQDLVQDQETQYF
TRBJ1-3	TRBV11-2	NA	CASSFPRDTDSGNTIYF
TRBJ1-4	TRBV19	NA	CASIPDGGRKLFF
TRBJ1-2	TRBV6-1	NA	CASSPTGGANYGYTF
TRBJ1-1	TRBV9	NA	CASSPDRVGNTEAFF
TRBJ2-6	TRBV27	once	CASSFGNGANVLTF
TRBJ1-1	TRBV4-1	NA	CASSRLTGQLNTEAFF
TRBJ1-2	TRBV6-5	once	CASRPHTGGGRGYTF
TRBJ2-2	TRBV27	NA	CASSPGTSNTGELFF
TRBJ1-4	TRBV10-2	once	CATRDSMKLFF
TRBJ2-2	TRBV5-1	NA	CASSDDRVRTGELFF
TRBJ1-2	TRBV27	NA	CASSATGTNYGYTF
TRBJ2-1	TRBV29-1	once	CSVVGRGQYNEQFF
TRBJ1-1	TRBV2	NA	CASRLRQGNTEAFF
TRBJ2-1	TRBV11-2	NA	CASNNRGLYNEQFF
TRBJ2-7	TRBV29-1	NA	CSVVGQGARYEQYF
TRBJ1-2	TRBV29-1	NA	CSVGSMRDRGRGNYGYTF
TRBJ2-3	TRBV5-6	NA	CASSWRLGDRELEDTQYF
TRBJ2-7	TRBV28	NA	CASKDDGITYEQYF
TRBJ1-2	TRBV5-6	NA	CASSLSYRDGYTF
TRBJ2-2	TRBV25-1	NA	CASILSGELFF
TRBJ1-2	TRBV12-5	few	CASGPGQDGYTF
TRBJ2-7	TRBV4-1	few	CASSQGLAGDEQYF
TRBJ2-7	TRBV7-9	NA	CASSFGDEQYF
TRBJ1-1	TRBV14	NA	CASSQDGGNYPGDTEAFF
TRBJ2-1	TRBV6-5	NA	CASSYGGGRSYNEQFF
TRBJ2-7	TRBV19	NA	CASSMPGQGAYEQYF
TRBJ2-7	TRBV7-8	once	CASSRSGDTYEQYF
TRBJ1-2	TRBV4-3	NA	CASSQEALGGNYGYTF